This T cell receptor beta chain was found in a study of T cells after yellow fever vaccination. In making TCR cDNA, 5'RACE template switching added a universal primer site and UMIs to it. TCRdb itself ran the 5' RACE reads through MiXCR, one entry per CDR3 protein. The sample consists of about 120,000 distinct CDR3 sequences, roughly 7.9% of them appearing once. Study findings and constraints: Subsequent to the booster, the majority of primary-vaccination clones reappeared (about 97% CD4, roughly 90% CD8). The appearance of a small share of clonotypes in both CD4 and CD8 compartments was observed.

In its sample, this clonotype was seen many times. The target antigen is unknown. The sequencing used CD4+ T cells sorted from PBMCs, collected 35 to 50 days after the first yellow fever vaccination. The receptor's source is a man younger than 30 who received the YFV17D yellow fever vaccine.

CDR3 protein: CASWGRLAGANVLTF. In DNA, the CDR3 is TGCGCCAGCTGGGGCAGGCTCGCTGGGGCCAACGTCCTGACTTTC. This chain joins TRBV5-1 and TRBJ2-6, with a weak D call TRBD1 (5 bases). Per the germline V gene, CDR1 is SGHRS and CDR2 is YFSETQ. Between the trimmed V and J ends, which lost 7 bases and 2 bases, there was a span of 13 bases. CDR3 size: 15 residues. Based on the CDR3 plus reference TRBV5-1 and TRBJ2-6, the full variable domain is KAGVTQTPRYLIKTRGQQVTLSCSPISGHRSVSWYQQTPGQGLQFLFEYFSETQRNKGNFPGRFSGRQFSNSRSEMNVSTLELGDSALYLCASWGRLAGANVLTFGAGSRLTVL.